The 11 T cell receptor beta chains below come from one sample, sequenced in a study of cytomegalovirus exposure and HLA in healthy donors. PCR used 60 Vbeta primers and 13 Jbeta primers. Here immunoSEQ multiplex PCR was the method, and the copy in TCRdb shows in-frame clones only, minus some. The sample records about 160,000 clones, approximately 75% being singletons. Sample: PBMCs. Receptors originate from a man aged 50-59 years in good health and CMV-seropositive.

This clone was seen a handful of times. The chain employs TRBV4-3 and TRBJ1-6; D remains unclear. Per the germline V gene, CDR1 is LGHNA and CDR2 is YSLEER. The CDR3 has 15 residues. V lost 1 base and J lost 9, with 13 bases in between. This CDR3 is CASSQAVYSSSPLHF. For the CDR3, the DNA is TGCGCCAGCAGCCAAGCTGTCTACAGTTCTTCACCCCTCCACTTT.

The J gene is TRBJ2-2, the V gene TRBV29-1; 8 bases are shared with TRBD1. With 5 bases clipped from V and 3 bases from J, the junction kept 23 bases outside the gene matches. The CDR3 totals 20 residues. The germline CDR1 and CDR2 sequences are SQVTM and ANQGSEA. CDR3 region: CSVPKGFPDRARSDTGELFF. CDR3 nucleotides: TGCAGCGTTCCAAAAGGTTTCCCGGACAGGGCGCGATCAGACACCGGGGAGCTGTTTTTT.

This clone was detected a few times. The chain recombines TRBV5-4 with TRBJ2-2, with 7 bases fitting TRBD1. CDR3 length equals 13 residues. V lost 9 bases, J lost 4 bases, and 6 bases stayed unmatched. Germline V gene sequence: CDR1 SGHNT, CDR2 YYREEE (reference sequence). The CDR3: CANRRDSTGELFF. The CDR3 nucleotides are TGTGCCAATAGAAGGGACAGCACCGGGGAGCTGTTTTTT.

In this sample, this clone turned up a few times. This chain joins TRBV7-6 and TRBJ2-5; 14 bases agree with TRBD2. This CDR3 comprises 16 residues. Germline V gene lookup returns CDR1 SGHVS and CDR2 FNYEAQ. Trimming removed 5 bases from V and 3 bases from J; junction bases left unmatched: 5. CDR3 nucleotide sequence: TGTGCCAGCAGCCTGACTAGCGGGGGGGCCAAAGAGACCCAGTACTTC. It codes for CASSLTSGGAKETQYF.

J is TRBJ2-3 and V is TRBV4-2; 12 nucleotides match TRBD2. Trimming removed 1 base from V and 4 bases from J; junction bases left unmatched: 15. Germline CDR1 reads LGHNA; CDR2 reads YNFKEQ. This CDR3 has 20 amino acids. The CDR3 bases are TGTGCCAGCAGCCAAGGGACTAGCGGGGTTGGAGTGGTCCCCGCAGATACGCAGTATTTT. The encoded protein is CASSQGTSGVGVVPADTQYF.

The rearrangement uses TRBV9 and TRBJ2-1; unclear D gene. CDR1 SGDLS and CDR2 YYNGEE come from the germline V gene. The CDR3 is made up of 15 amino acids. V dropped 0 bases and J dropped 2 bases, with 9 bases sitting between them. The CDR3 sequence is CASSVDSFPYNEQFF. The CDR3 region has the DNA TGTGCCAGCAGCGTAGACAGCTTTCCCTACAATGAGCAGTTCTTC.

V usage is TRBV4-1 and J usage is TRBJ2-3; D remains ambiguous. The CDR3 totals 16 residues. The ends were cut back, 1 base at V and 1 base at J, with 12 bases in the middle. Germline V CDR1 and CDR2: MGHRA, YSYEKL. CDR3 region: CASSQGPIPRTDTQYF. The DNA of the CDR3 is TGCGCCAGCAGCCAAGGGCCGATCCCGCGCACAGATACGCAGTATTTT.

The count of this clone is one. The CDR3 bases are TGTGCCAGCAGAATGACTAGCGGGGGCTACAATGAGCAGTTCTTC. Encoded protein: CASRMTSGGYNEQFF. This chain connects TRBV6-5 to TRBJ2-1, with 12 positions matching TRBD2. Germline CDR1 is MNHEY and CDR2 is SVGAGI. The ends lost 6 bases at V and 3 bases at J; junction bases unmatched: 3. The CDR3 is 15 amino acids.

This clone appeared once. The chain is built from TRBV5-4 and TRBJ2-3; 11 nucleotides match TRBD2. The CDR3 is 19 residues long. J was trimmed by 0 bases and V by 0 bases; bases with no gene match: 9. CDR1 and CDR2 from the germline V gene are SGHNT and YYREEE (reference sequence). For the CDR3, the DNA is TGTGCCAGCAGCTTGGACTTAGCGGGGGGGCCATTCAGCACAGATACGCAGTATTTT. Its protein is CASSLDLAGGPFSTDTQYF.

CDR3 coding DNA: TGTGCCAGCAGTCCGGCCGGGACAGGGCATAACACTGAAGCTTTCTTT. It encodes CASSPAGTGHNTEAFF. This chain joins TRBV27 and TRBJ1-1; 9 bases align to TRBD1. V shed 5 bases, J shed 2 bases, and the junction held 9 bases outside the gene matches. CDR1 is MNHEY, CDR2 SMNVEV, per germline (reference sequence). This CDR3 contains 16 residues.

The rearrangement joins TRBV19 to TRBJ1-3; 8 nucleotides align to TRBD1. CDR3 length: 15 amino acids. J was trimmed by 1 base and V by 5 bases; bases with no gene match: 4. CDR1 LNHDA and CDR2 SQIVND come from the germline V gene (reference sequence). Here the CDR3 reads CASSPRQGSGNTIYF. The CDR3, as DNA: TGTGCCAGTAGTCCTCGACAGGGGTCTGGAAACACCATATATTTT. Full variable domain (rest looked up from reference TRBV19 and TRBJ1-3): DGGITQSPKYLFRKEGQNVTLSCEQNLNHDAMYWYRQDPGQGLRLIYYSQIVNDFQKGDIAEGYSVSREKKESFPLTVTSAQKNPTAFYLCASSPRQGSGNTIYFGEGSWLTVV.